The 24 T cell receptor beta chains presented below share a single source sample, sequenced in a study of PD-L1 blockade in urothelial cancer. The protocol was immunoSEQ multiplex PCR, while the TCRdb copy is restricted to in-frame clones and leaves out a portion. This sample carries roughly 24,000 clones, about 86% of them seen once, and the ten largest clones take 31%. The sequences come from PBMCs, collected around atezolizumab (anti-PD-L1) treatment. These receptor sequences come from a man aged 55-75 years with urothelial cancer.

V gene TRBV10-3 combines with J gene TRBJ2-7; 8 bases are a match to TRBD1. The J segment lost 2 bases and the V segment lost 10 bases, leaving 4 bases of the junction unmatched. The germline CDR1 and CDR2 sequences are ENHRY and SYGVKD. CDR3 length: 12 amino acids. CDR3 nucleotides: TGTGCCACGAGGGACAGGACCTACGAGCAGTACTTC. It is translated as CATRDRTYEQYF.

The rearrangement joins TRBV19 to TRBJ2-2; D might be TRBD2 (6 bases). CDR1 is LNHDA, CDR2 SQIVND, per germline (reference sequence). V gave up 6 bases and J gave up 7 bases, with 15 bases separating them. The CDR3 spans 14 residues. CDR3 in DNA: TGTGCCAGTAGGGTAGGGCGGGGTAACGGGGAGCTGTTTTTT. This sequence encodes CASRVGRGNGELFF.

CDR3 protein: CASSPTLARTGGIDEQYF. Here the CDR3 DNA reads TGTGCCAGCTCACCAACCCTGGCTCGGACAGGGGGCATCGACGAGCAGTACTTC. The chain is built from TRBV18 and TRBJ2-7, with TRBD1 matching over 11 bases. CDR1 and CDR2 from the germline V gene are KGHSH and LQKENI. This CDR3 spans 18 amino acids. Unmatched junction bases numbered 14, after V lost 2 bases and J lost 5 bases.

This chain uses TRBV6-5 with TRBJ1-2, with D perhaps matching TRBD1 (5 bases). The V end lost 7 bases, the J end lost 11 bases, and 26 bases lay between the germline ends. There are 15 residues in the CDR3. Germline V gene sequence: CDR1 MNHEY, CDR2 SVGAGI. CDR3 loop: CASTNPRRGGGRYTF. DNA for the CDR3: TGTGCCAGCACCAACCCGAGGCGGGGGGGTGGAAGATACACCTTC.

This clone was seen a single time. This chain links TRBV18 with TRBJ1-5; 8 bases are shared with TRBD1. This CDR3 contains 14 residues. J lost 6 bases, V lost 1 base, and 2 bases had no gene match. Germline CDR1 and CDR2: KGHSH and LQKENI. CDR3 sequence reads: CASSPQTGGQPQHF. The CDR3 coding sequence is TGTGCCAGCTCACCACAAACAGGGGGTCAGCCCCAGCATTTT. Variable domain in full (rest from reference TRBV18 and TRBJ1-5): NAGVMQNPRHLVRRRGQEARLRCSPMKGHSHVYWYRQLPEEGLKFMVYLQKENIIDESGMPKERFSAEFPKEGPSILRIQQVVRGDSAAYFCASSPQTGGQPQHFGDGTRLSIL.

This chain uses TRBV7-8 with TRBJ1-1; 8 bases map to TRBD1. Trimming at V came to 6 bases and at J to 0 bases, leaving 12 bases not matched to a gene. Per germline, CDR1 SGHVS and CDR2 FQNEAQ. This CDR3 contains 17 residues. The CDR3 here is CASRHDRDRPMNTEAFF. Written as DNA, the CDR3 is TGTGCCAGCAGACACGATCGGGACAGGCCGATGAACACTGAAGCTTTCTTT.

The chain has TRBV9 and TRBJ2-2, with TRBD2 identical over 7 bases. CDR1 and CDR2 (germline): SGDLS, YYNGEE. There are 16 residues in the CDR3. J lost 1 base, V lost 0 bases, and 3 bases had no gene match. The CDR3 nucleotides read TGTGCCAGCAGCGTAGTGGCGGGGGTGAACACCGGGGAGCTGTTTTTT. The encoded protein is CASSVVAGVNTGELFF.

The genes are TRBV29-1 and TRBJ2-3; D perhaps matches TRBD1 (8 bases). Trimming took 2 bases from V and 0 from J, leaving 24 bases between them. The CDR3 runs 19 residues. Germline CDR1 and CDR2: SQVTM and ANQGSEA. The CDR3 DNA sequence: TGCAGCGTTGAAAAGAGGGCTGTGGCACAGGGGGGGAGCACAGATACGCAGTATTTT. Translated, it gives CSVEKRAVAQGGSTDTQYF.

The rearrangement joins TRBV10-1 to TRBJ2-7; the match to TRBD1 covers 9 bases. With V trimmed by 2 bases and J by 5 bases, 13 bases remained unmatched. This CDR3 spans 17 amino acids. Germline V CDR1 and CDR2: WNHNN, SYGVQD (reference sequence). CDR3 residues: CASSERPWTGDNDEQYF. The CDR3, as DNA: TGCGCCAGCAGTGAGCGCCCCTGGACAGGGGATAATGACGAGCAGTACTTC.

The chain joins TRBV7-9 to TRBJ2-5; 10 nucleotides align to TRBD1. The J segment lost 5 bases and the V segment lost 7 bases, leaving 10 bases of the junction unmatched. This CDR3 comprises 15 residues. Germline lookup yields CDR1 SEHNR and CDR2 FQNEAQ (reference sequence). The CDR3 reads CASTPGTGDWETQYF. CDR3 coding DNA: TGTGCCAGCACCCCCGGGACAGGGGATTGGGAGACCCAGTACTTC.

This clone was seen only once. J is TRBJ1-1 and V is TRBV7-3; possibly TRBD1 for D (6 bases). Per germline, CDR1 SGHTA and CDR2 FQGTGA. V shed 1 base and J shed 5 bases, with 14 bases lying between them. The CDR3 length is 15 residues. CDR3 loop: CASSLNPGANTEAFF. Here the CDR3 DNA reads TGTGCCAGCAGCTTAAACCCAGGGGCTAATACTGAAGCTTTCTTT.

This chain uses TRBV10-2 with TRBJ2-7, with 9 bases identical to TRBD2. The CDR3 has 13 residues. The germline V gene has CDR1 WSHSY and CDR2 SAAADI. V was pared by 6 bases and J by 6 bases, with 6 bases of the junction left unmatched. The CDR3 DNA sequence: TGCGCCAGCAGCCTAGCGGGATCAGGCGAGCAGTACTTC. It encodes CASSLAGSGEQYF.

The chain carries TRBV13 and TRBJ2-1, with 7 nucleotides matching TRBD2. The junction had 13 bases not matched to a gene; V was cut back by 4 bases and J by 10 bases. The CDR3 runs 15 residues. Germline values: CDR1 PRHDT, CDR2 FYEKMQ (reference sequence). Here the CDR3 reads CASSSSGALGREQFF. The CDR3 nucleotides are TGTGCCAGCAGCTCGAGCGGGGCTCTAGGGCGGGAGCAGTTCTTC.

V gene TRBV9 combines with J gene TRBJ2-1; D perhaps matches TRBD2 (6 bases). CDR3 length equals 15 residues. V was pared by 0 bases and J by 9 bases, with 16 bases between. CDR1 and CDR2 (germline): SGDLS, YYNGEE. CDR3 sequence reads: CASSVAGSGGSEQFF. In DNA form, the CDR3 reads TGTGCCAGCAGCGTAGCTGGGTCCGGGGGTAGTGAGCAGTTCTTC.

The chain recombines TRBV5-1 with TRBJ1-1; 7 bases agree with TRBD1. Germline CDR1 and CDR2: SGHRS and YFSETQ. Losses at the gene ends were 5 bases for V and 5 bases for J; bases not matched to a gene: 6. There are 13 residues in the CDR3. CDR3 residues: CASSFLQGTEAFF. The CDR3 bases are TGCGCCAGCAGTTTTTTACAGGGGACTGAAGCTTTCTTT.

With respect to this clone: Germline and junction disagree at one end, which may indicate a read error. V usage is TRBV6-5 and J usage is TRBJ2-7, with 8 bases aligning to TRBD2. Germline V gives CDR1 MNHEY, CDR2 SVGAGI. This CDR3 contains 15 residues. Here the CDR3 DNA reads TGCGCCAGCCAGAGAGAGCGGGGGTCAGCCTACGAGCAGTACTTC. The encoded protein is CASQRERGSAYEQYF.

The chain joins TRBV4-2 to TRBJ1-6, with 8 bases aligning to TRBD1. The V and J ends lost 0 bases and 7 bases, in that order; junction bases with no gene match: 8. Germline values: CDR1 LGHNA, CDR2 YNFKEQ. The CDR3 runs 17 residues. In DNA, the CDR3 is TGTGCCAGCAGCCAAGAGGGAACAGGGGGTCTAAATTCACCCCTCCACTTT. It is translated as CASSQEGTGGLNSPLHF.

The chain joins TRBV7-2 to TRBJ2-4; D not resolved. V lost 1 base and J lost 7, with 8 bases in between. The CDR3 sequence is 13 residues long. Germline V gene lookup returns CDR1 SGHTA and CDR2 FQGNSA. This chain's CDR3 is CASSLDPRNIQYF. The CDR3 coding sequence is TGTGCCAGCAGCTTAGACCCGCGGAACATTCAGTACTTC.

The count of this clone is one. This chain links TRBV30 with TRBJ2-7, with 10 positions matching TRBD2. The CDR3 extends over 13 amino acids. J lost 2 bases, V lost 5 bases, and 3 bases had no gene match. From germline, CDR1 is GTSNPN and CDR2 SVGIG (reference sequence). CDR3 nucleotide sequence: TGTGCCTGGGGTAGCGGGAGGACCTACGAGCAGTACTTC. It translates to CAWGSGRTYEQYF.

The chain uses TRBV7-2 and TRBJ1-2, with a tentative D call TRBD1 (5 bases). The germline V gene has CDR1 SGHTA and CDR2 FQGNSA. The CDR3 has 12 residues. V was shortened by 3 bases and J by 7 bases, with 9 bases between the two germline ends. The CDR3 protein is CASSFGQIGYTF. CDR3 coding DNA: TGTGCCAGCAGCTTCGGACAAATTGGCTACACCTTC.

The chain couples TRBV7-2 to TRBJ2-7; D possibly corresponds to TRBD1 (5 bases). The V end was cut by 5 bases, the J end by 2 bases, with 10 bases between. The CDR3 spans 13 residues. Germline V gene data show CDR1 as SGHTA and CDR2 as FQGNSA. The CDR3 DNA reads as TGTGCCAGCAGCCATGACAGCACCTACGAGCAGTACTTC. Translation: CASSHDSTYEQYF.

The V and J genes are TRBV6-1 and TRBJ2-7; D is perhaps TRBD2 (5 bases). The CDR3 is 12 residues long. Between the trimmed V and J ends, which lost 2 bases and 6 bases, there was a span of 8 bases. Germline V lookup: CDR1 MNHNS, CDR2 SASEGT. CDR3 in DNA: TGTGCCAGCAGTGAATCGGCGGGCGAGCAGTACTTC. Protein: CASSESAGEQYF.

The V call is TRBV18, the J call TRBJ2-2, with D possibly TRBD1 on 6 matching bases. The germline V gene encodes CDR1 KGHSH and CDR2 LQKENI. V gave up 4 bases and J gave up 1 base, with 7 bases separating them. The CDR3 loop spans 14 amino acids. In DNA, the CDR3 is TGTGCCAGCTCACAGGGACAGAACACCGGGGAGCTGTTTTTT. It specifies CASSQGQNTGELFF.

This sequence joins TRBV4-2 and TRBJ2-7, with 8 bases that match TRBD2. CDR1 and CDR2 from the germline V gene are LGHNA and YNFKEQ. V trimming: 3 bases; J trimming: 1 base; junction bases outside the gene matches: 11. The CDR3 loop spans 17 amino acids. The CDR3 is CASSHQRGSSGSYEQYF. Written as DNA, the CDR3 is TGTGCCAGCAGCCATCAGAGGGGGTCTAGCGGGTCCTACGAGCAGTACTTC.